Listed below are T cell receptor beta chains from one sample, sequenced in a study of blood T cell repertoires in COVID-19. Clones were read by immunoSEQ multiplex PCR, and TCRdb kept only the in-frame ones, dropping some. The repertoire holds 250,000 to 300,000 clones, with approximately 83% as singletons. The sample comprised PBMCs or T cells enriched from blood (not recorded which). The receptors here all came from a woman between 50 and 59 years old who had recovered from COVID-19. Both conserved end residues are part of each CDR3. D genes are given only for firm matches. Clone size is not always given. Where it is, it says once, few, many or a class for expanded clones.

CASRRVAGFSYEQYF TGTGCCAGCAGACGTGTTGCGGGGTTCTCCTACGAGCAGTACTTC TRBV11-2 - - TRBJ2-7
CASSIVGASGRSSGANVLTF TGTGCCAGTAGTATAGTTGGAGCTAGCGGGAGGAGCTCTGGGGCCAACGTCCTGACTTTC TRBV19 - TRBD2 TRBJ2-6
CASSQGVGTEAFF TGTGCCAGCAGCCAGGGGGTGGGCACTGAAGCTTTCTTT TRBV7-6 - TRBD1 TRBJ1-1
CASSSTGGIGGELFF TGTGCCAGCAGCTCAACAGGGGGCATAGGCGGGGAGCTGTTTTTT TRBV6-5 - TRBD1 TRBJ2-2
CASSQGRSGNTIYF TGTGCCAGCAGCCAGGGCCGGTCTGGAAACACCATATATTTT TRBV3-1/TRBV3-2 - - TRBJ1-3
CTSSPRPTGAFF TGCACCAGCAGCCCCCGTCCAACGGGAGCTTTCTTT TRBV1 - - TRBJ1-1
CASSQGNYGYTF TGTGCCAGCAGTCAGGGTAACTATGGCTACACCTTC TRBV2 - - TRBJ1-2
CSASKGQGASDTQYF TGCAGTGCTAGTAAAGGACAGGGTGCTTCAGATACGCAGTATTTT TRBV20-1 - TRBD1 TRBJ2-3
CASSVELRTGLNTDTQYF TGTGCCAGCAGCGTAGAGTTGAGGACAGGGCTGAACACAGATACGCAGTATTTT TRBV9 - TRBD1 TRBJ2-3
CASSPSGRARLFF TGTGCCAGCAGTCCGTCGGGCAGGGCGCGACTGTTTTTT TRBV27 - - TRBJ1-4
CASSEPLAGRRDTDTQYF TGTGCCAGCAGTGAACCCCTAGCGGGACGCCGAGACACAGATACGCAGTATTTT TRBV6-1 once TRBD2 TRBJ2-3
CASSRRQGVTYEQYF TGTGCCAGCAGCCGGCGACAGGGGGTTACCTACGAGCAGTACTTC TRBV28 - TRBD1 TRBJ2-7
CASSPAGAGSYNEQFF TGTGCCAGCAGCCCAGCGGGGGCTGGATCCTACAATGAGCAGTTCTTC TRBV7-9 - TRBD2 TRBJ2-1
CASSLRFGGNSPLHF TGTGCCAGCAGTTTAAGGTTTGGAGGGAATTCACCCCTCCACTTT TRBV28 - - TRBJ1-6
CAWDSPGWLNEQFF TGTGCCTGGGACTCCCCAGGGTGGTTGAATGAGCAGTTCTTC TRBV30 few - TRBJ2-1
CASRDRGPEAFF TGTGCCAGCAGGGACAGGGGGCCTGAAGCTTTCTTT TRBV2 - TRBD1 TRBJ1-1
CASNLGTAYGYTF TGTGCCAGCAACCTCGGGACAGCCTATGGCTACACCTTC TRBV12-3/TRBV12-4 - TRBD1 TRBJ1-2
CASSTGGSNEKLFF TGTGCCAGCAGCACAGGGGGATCGAATGAAAAACTGTTTTTT TRBV27 - TRBD1 TRBJ1-4
CASSLLAGGPREETQYF TGCGCCAGCAGCTTACTAGCGGGAGGGCCTCGGGAAGAGACCCAGTACTTC TRBV5-1 - TRBD2 TRBJ2-5
CSVAWSLYNEQFF TGCAGCGTTGCCTGGTCACTCTACAATGAGCAGTTCTTC TRBV29-1 once - TRBJ2-1
CASSPRTGWGEKLFF TGTGCCAGCAGTCCAAGGACAGGGTGGGGGGAAAAACTGTTTTTT TRBV25-1 - TRBD1 TRBJ1-4
CASSVPSQTSEPRNEQFF TGTGCCAGCAGCGTACCTAGTCAGACTAGCGAACCACGCAATGAGCAGTTCTTC TRBV9 - TRBD2 TRBJ2-1
CASIRTSGSYEQYF TGTGCCAGCATTCGGACTAGCGGGAGCTACGAGCAGTACTTC TRBV5-5 - TRBD2 TRBJ2-7
CASSFSGGGDEQYF TGTGCCAGCAGCTTCTCAGGGGGCGGCGACGAGCAGTACTTC TRBV28 - TRBD1 TRBJ2-7
CASSVLAGVADTQYF TGTGCCAGCAGCGTTCTAGCGGGAGTAGCAGATACGCAGTATTTT TRBV9 - TRBD2 TRBJ2-3
CSAAVYNEQFF TGCAGCGCTGCAGTGTACAATGAGCAGTTCTTC TRBV29-1 - - TRBJ2-1
CASSEASSGTGYGYTF TGTGCCAGCAGTGAAGCATCATCCGGGACAGGCTATGGCTACACCTTC TRBV6-1 - TRBD1 TRBJ1-2
CASSHTTEGPQHF TGTGCCAGCAGCCACACAACAGAGGGCCCCCAGCATTTT TRBV3-1/TRBV3-2 - - TRBJ1-5
CASSQGSTGGYGYTF TGCGCCAGCAGCCAAGGGTCAACAGGGGGATATGGCTACACCTTC TRBV4-1 - TRBD1 TRBJ1-2
CASSLDIAYYEQYF TGTGCCAGCAGCCTGGACATAGCTTACTACGAGCAGTACTTC TRBV7-2 - - TRBJ2-7
CASSLDRVAGELFF TGCGCCAGCAGCTTGGACAGGGTAGCCGGGGAGCTGTTTTTT TRBV5-1 - - TRBJ2-2
CASSSGLAGITDTQYF TGTGCCAGCAGTTCGGGACTAGCGGGTATCACAGATACGCAGTATTTT TRBV27 - TRBD2 TRBJ2-3
CASSSRSGRAHNEQFF TGTGCCAGCAGCTCCAGAAGCGGGAGGGCCCACAATGAGCAGTTCTTC TRBV7-8 - TRBD2 TRBJ2-1
CASSLAPGPQYF TGTGCCAGCAGCTTAGCACCAGGGCCACAGTACTTC TRBV7-6 - - TRBJ2-7
CATSEGVSYNEQFF TGCGCCACCTCAGAAGGGGTCTCCTACAATGAGCAGTTCTTC TRBV10-2 - - TRBJ2-1
CASSSQTWNTEAFF TGTGCCAGCAGTTCCCAAACTTGGAACACTGAAGCTTTCTTT TRBV28 once - TRBJ1-1
CASSQDLGLGYEQYF TGTGCCAGCAGCCAAGATTTGGGACTAGGCTACGAGCAGTACTTC TRBV3-1/TRBV3-2 - TRBD2 TRBJ2-7
CASSQDYLDRGQGAEAFF TGTGCCAGCAGCCAAGATTACCTGGACAGGGGGCAGGGAGCTGAAGCTTTCTTT TRBV14 - TRBD1 TRBJ1-1
CASSWGQGTTEAFF TGTGCCAGCTCTTGGGGACAGGGAACCACTGAAGCTTTCTTT TRBV2 - TRBD1 TRBJ1-1
CASSGTLRSGNTIYF TGTGCCAGCAGTGGGACTCTGCGCTCTGGAAACACCATATATTTT TRBV28 - - TRBJ1-3
CASSPRTGTGELFF TGTGCCAGCTCACCCCGGACAGGGACCGGGGAGCTGTTTTTT TRBV18 - TRBD1 TRBJ2-2
CASSPRGFMGTGELFF TGTGCCAGCTCACCTCGCGGGTTTATGGGCACCGGGGAGCTGTTTTTT TRBV18 - - TRBJ2-2
CASRTTGNNSPLHF TGTGCCAGCCGAACAACAGGGAACAATTCACCCCTCCACTTT TRBV27 - - TRBJ1-6
CASSLRRNTGELFF TGCGCCAGCAGCTTGCGTAGGAACACCGGGGAGCTGTTTTTT TRBV5-1 - - TRBJ2-2
CASSLVQGIYNEQFF TGTGCCAGCAGCTTAGTTCAGGGGATCTACAATGAGCAGTTCTTC TRBV7-9 - - TRBJ2-1
CASNSGGWTEAFF TGTGCCAGCAATTCAGGGGGCTGGACTGAAGCTTTCTTT TRBV25-1 - TRBD1 TRBJ1-1
CATSRDRETQYF TGTGCCACCAGCAGAGATCGGGAGACCCAGTACTTC TRBV15 - - TRBJ2-5
CASSESTGGDVYGYTF TGCGCCAGCAGTGAGTCGACAGGGGGCGATGTCTATGGCTACACCTTC TRBV10-2 - TRBD1 TRBJ1-2
CASSLHRGEHEKLFF TGTGCCAGCAGCCTCCACAGGGGGGAACATGAAAAACTGTTTTTT TRBV28 few TRBD1 TRBJ1-4
CASSFADRVFNSPLHF TGTGCCAGCAGCTTTGCCGACAGGGTTTTTAATTCACCCCTCCACTTT TRBV7-2 few TRBD1 TRBJ1-6